Following are 15 T cell receptor beta chains from one sample sequenced in a study of cytomegalovirus exposure and HLA in healthy donors. TCRdb keeps only in-frame clones here, not all; method: immunoSEQ multiplex PCR. The sample records about 160,000 clones, approximately 87% being singletons. The sample comprised PBMCs. The receptors shown here come from a woman aged 25 to 45 in good health and CMV-seronegative.

V and J are TRBV30 and TRBJ2-7; 12 bases are shared with TRBD2. V was pared by 2 bases and J by 3 bases, with 2 bases of the junction left unmatched. The CDR3 is 14 residues long. Per germline, CDR1 GTSNPN and CDR2 SVGIG (reference sequence). This CDR3 reads CAWSMTSGGYEQYF. The CDR3 DNA is TGTGCCTGGAGTATGACTAGCGGGGGCTACGAGCAGTACTTC. Full variable domain (remainder filled in from reference TRBV30 and TRBJ2-7): SQTIHQWPATLVQPVGSPLSLECTVEGTSNPNLYWYRQAAGRGLQLLFYSVGIGQISSEVPQNLSASRPQDRQFILSSKKLLLSDSGFYLCAWSMTSGGYEQYFGPGTRLTVT.

This sequence joins TRBV4-2 and TRBJ1-1; TRBD1 matches 8 bases. Germline CDR1 and CDR2: LGHNA and YNFKEQ. The ends lost 3 bases at V and 8 bases at J; junction bases unmatched: 11. The CDR3 is made up of 15 amino acids. As DNA, the CDR3 is TGTGCCAGCAGCCAGGACAACAGGGGGTTGGGGGAAGCTTTCTTT. Amino acid sequence: CASSQDNRGLGEAFF.

The chain is built from TRBV11-1 and TRBJ1-1; 7 nucleotides line up with TRBD1. Trimming took 5 bases from V and 6 from J; bases not matched to a gene: 9. Germline V lookup: CDR1 SGHAT, CDR2 FQDESV (reference sequence). The CDR3 spans 14 residues. The CDR3 spells CASSPTDRAPEAFF. Here the CDR3 DNA reads TGTGCCAGCAGCCCTACCGACAGGGCCCCTGAAGCTTTCTTT.

The CDR3 loop is CASSLPGSGNTIYF. For the CDR3, the DNA is TGCGCCAGCAGCTTACCTGGATCTGGAAACACCATATATTTT. The V gene is TRBV5-1, the J gene TRBJ1-3; D remains unclear. Germline V gene sequence: CDR1 SGHRS, CDR2 YFSETQ. The length of the CDR3 is 14 residues. Deletions cut 2 bases from V and 1 base from J, with 7 bases between.

This clone was recorded at least ten times. V is TRBV6-6 and J is TRBJ1-6, with D uncertain. V was trimmed by 2 bases and J by 7 bases, leaving 15 bases between them. CDR1 and CDR2 from the germline V gene are MNHNY and SVGAGI (reference sequence). CDR3 size: 16 residues. Here the CDR3 reads CASSYRTDLSNSPLHF. For the CDR3, the DNA is TGTGCCAGCAGTTACCGGACGGATCTATCGAATTCACCCCTCCACTTT.

This clone was recorded only once. The rearrangement uses TRBV6-5 and TRBJ2-1; 13 bases match TRBD2. CDR3 length: 16 residues. Germline V gene sequence: CDR1 MNHEY, CDR2 SVGAGI. V lost 2 bases, J lost 7 bases, and 5 bases stayed unmatched. The CDR3 protein is CASSYARLAGGNEQFF. CDR3 DNA: TGTGCCAGCAGTTACGCCCGACTAGCGGGGGGAAATGAGCAGTTCTTC.

The chain joins TRBV6-6 to TRBJ2-3; 8 bases align to TRBD1. This CDR3 has 15 amino acids. V shed 6 bases, J shed 2 bases, and the junction held 7 bases outside the gene matches. The germline V gene has CDR1 MNHNY and CDR2 SVGAGI (reference sequence). This CDR3 is CASSRDRRNTDTQYF. The DNA of the CDR3 is TGTGCCAGCAGCCGGGACAGGCGAAACACAGATACGCAGTATTTT.

The rearrangement links TRBV5-1 to TRBJ2-7; weak D call: TRBD2 (7 bases). From germline, CDR1 is SGHRS and CDR2 YFSETQ. The V and J ends lost 6 bases and 3 bases respectively, with 10 bases between them. The CDR3 is 12 residues long. The CDR3 reads CASKGGGYEQYF. In nucleotides, the CDR3 is TGCGCCAGCAAGGGGGGGGGCTACGAGCAGTACTTC.

The gene calls are TRBV28 and TRBJ2-1, with a weak D call TRBD2 (7 bases). Germline V gives CDR1 MDHEN, CDR2 SYDVKM. V was clipped by 4 bases and J by 8 bases, with 18 bases between them. The CDR3 is made up of 15 amino acids. The CDR3 reads CASSSRGGALDEQFF. In DNA form, the CDR3 reads TGTGCCAGCAGTTCACGAGGGGGGGCTCTCGATGAGCAGTTCTTC.

A remark on this clone: This sample also contains other DNA sequences that code for the same CDR3. The rearrangement joins TRBV30 to TRBJ1-3; D remains ambiguous. V was shortened by 0 bases and J by 4 bases, with 7 bases between the two germline ends. Germline V gene sequence: CDR1 GTSNPN, CDR2 SVGIG (reference sequence). This CDR3 has 13 residues. CDR3 coding DNA: TGTGCCTGGAGTGTAACCAGCGGAAACACCATATATTTT. This translates into CAWSVTSGNTIYF.

This chain connects TRBV6-4 to TRBJ2-1, with 7 bases lining up with TRBD1. Per germline, CDR1 MRHNA and CDR2 SNTAGT. Unmatched junction bases numbered 5, after V lost 5 bases and J lost 7 bases. This CDR3 contains 13 residues. The CDR3 reads CASSSSQGNEQFF. The CDR3 nucleotides read TGTGCCAGCAGTTCCTCACAGGGGAATGAGCAGTTCTTC.

This chain links TRBV4-2 with TRBJ2-2, with 7 bases that match TRBD2. The CDR3 sequence is 15 residues long. CDR1 is LGHNA and CDR2 is YNFKEQ in the germline V gene. The J segment lost 4 bases and the V segment lost 3 bases, leaving 5 bases of the junction unmatched. The DNA of the CDR3 is TGTGCCAGCAGCCAGCAGACTAGCAGCACCGGGGAGCTGTTTTTT. Amino acids: CASSQQTSSTGELFF.

The V gene is TRBV7-6, the J gene TRBJ1-2, with D perhaps TRBD1 (5 bases). This CDR3 region has 13 residues. Germline values: CDR1 SGHVS, CDR2 FNYEAQ. With 1 base removed from V and 6 bases from J, the gap between germline ends came to 9 bases. CDR3 DNA: TGTGCCAGCAGCTTAGGGGCAGGGAATGGCTACACCTTC. It codes for CASSLGAGNGYTF.

The rearrangement uses TRBV5-1 and TRBJ2-1; TRBD2 aligns across 10 bases. V trimming: 5 bases; J trimming: 8 bases; junction bases outside the gene matches: 13. The CDR3 sequence is 16 residues long. The germline V gene has CDR1 SGHRS and CDR2 YFSETQ. The CDR3 nucleotides read TGCGCCAGCAGTAAGATAGCTAGCGGGAGATGGGATGAGCAGTTCTTC. Residues: CASSKIASGRWDEQFF.

The chain's CDR3 is CASSHSDQPQHF. CDR3 bases: TGTGCCAGCAGCCATTCGGATCAGCCCCAGCATTTT. The chain joins TRBV14 to TRBJ1-5; the D is unclear. This CDR3 region has 12 residues. V was shortened by 3 bases and J by 5 bases, with 5 bases between the two germline ends. Germline V lookup: CDR1 SGHDN, CDR2 FVKESK.